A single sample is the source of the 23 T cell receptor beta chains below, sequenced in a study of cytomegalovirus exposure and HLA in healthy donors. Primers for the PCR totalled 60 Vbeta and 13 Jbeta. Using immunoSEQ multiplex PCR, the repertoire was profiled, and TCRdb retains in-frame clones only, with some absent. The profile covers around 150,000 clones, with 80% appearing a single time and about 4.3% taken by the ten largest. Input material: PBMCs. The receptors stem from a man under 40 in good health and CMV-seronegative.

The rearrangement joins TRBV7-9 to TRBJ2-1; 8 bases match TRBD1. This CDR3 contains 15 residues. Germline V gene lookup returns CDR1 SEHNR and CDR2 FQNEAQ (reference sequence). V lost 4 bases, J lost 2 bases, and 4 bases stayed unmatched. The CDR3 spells CASSSDRGAYNEQFF. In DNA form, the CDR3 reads TGTGCCAGCAGCTCCGACAGGGGTGCCTACAATGAGCAGTTCTTC.

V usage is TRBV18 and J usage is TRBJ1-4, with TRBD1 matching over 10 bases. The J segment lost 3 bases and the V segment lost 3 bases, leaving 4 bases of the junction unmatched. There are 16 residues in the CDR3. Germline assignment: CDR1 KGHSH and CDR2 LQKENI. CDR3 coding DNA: TGTGCCAGCTCACCGACGACAGGGGGCGCTAATGAAAAACTGTTTTTT. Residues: CASSPTTGGANEKLFF.

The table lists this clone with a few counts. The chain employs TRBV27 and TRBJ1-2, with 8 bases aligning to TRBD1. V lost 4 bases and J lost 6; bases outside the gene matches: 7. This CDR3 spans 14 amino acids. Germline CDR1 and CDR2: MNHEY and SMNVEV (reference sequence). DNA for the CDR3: TGTGCCAGCAGTTCCGACAGGGGCAAACATGGCTACACCTTC. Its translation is CASSSDRGKHGYTF.

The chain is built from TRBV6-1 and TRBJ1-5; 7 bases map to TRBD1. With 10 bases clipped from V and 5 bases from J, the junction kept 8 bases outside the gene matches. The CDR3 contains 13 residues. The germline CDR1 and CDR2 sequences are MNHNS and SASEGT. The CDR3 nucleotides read TGTGCCATTTCAGACAGGGCAGATCAGCCCCAGCATTTT. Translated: CAISDRADQPQHF.

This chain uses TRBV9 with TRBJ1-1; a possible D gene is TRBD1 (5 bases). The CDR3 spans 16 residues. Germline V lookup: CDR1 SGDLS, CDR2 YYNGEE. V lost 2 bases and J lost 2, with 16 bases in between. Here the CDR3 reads CASSVGQGRVNTEAFF. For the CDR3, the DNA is TGTGCCAGCAGCGTCGGTCAGGGCAGGGTCAACACTGAAGCTTTCTTT.

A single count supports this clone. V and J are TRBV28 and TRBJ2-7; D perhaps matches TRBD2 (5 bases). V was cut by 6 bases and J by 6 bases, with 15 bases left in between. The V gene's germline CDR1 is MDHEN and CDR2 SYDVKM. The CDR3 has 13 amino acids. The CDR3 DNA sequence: TGTGCCAGCAGAAGTGGGGTTGGAGGCGAGCAGTACTTC. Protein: CASRSGVGGEQYF.

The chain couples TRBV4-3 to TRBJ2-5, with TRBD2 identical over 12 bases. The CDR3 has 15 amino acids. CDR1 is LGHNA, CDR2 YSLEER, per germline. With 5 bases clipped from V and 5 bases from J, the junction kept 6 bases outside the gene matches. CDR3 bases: TGCGCCAGCAGCGGGCTAGCGGGGGGGCCCGAGACCCAGTACTTC. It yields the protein CASSGLAGGPETQYF.

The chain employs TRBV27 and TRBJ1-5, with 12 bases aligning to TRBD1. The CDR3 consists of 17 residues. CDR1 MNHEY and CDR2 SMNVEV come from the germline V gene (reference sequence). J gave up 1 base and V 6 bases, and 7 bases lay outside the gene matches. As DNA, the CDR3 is TGTGCCAGCAGGGGACAGGGGGCACGGGGGAGCAATCAGCCCCAGCATTTT. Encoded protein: CASRGQGARGSNQPQHF.

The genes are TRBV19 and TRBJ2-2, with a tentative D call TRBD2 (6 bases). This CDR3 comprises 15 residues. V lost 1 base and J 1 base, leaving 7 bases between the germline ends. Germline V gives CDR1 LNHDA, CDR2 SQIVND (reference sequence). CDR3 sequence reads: CASSIVGGNTGELFF. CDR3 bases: TGTGCCAGTAGTATAGTCGGGGGGAACACCGGGGAGCTGTTTTTT. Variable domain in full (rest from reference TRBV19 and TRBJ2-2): DGGITQSPKYLFRKEGQNVTLSCEQNLNHDAMYWYRQDPGQGLRLIYYSQIVNDFQKGDIAEGYSVSREKKESFPLTVTSAQKNPTAFYLCASSIVGGNTGELFFGEGSRLTVL.

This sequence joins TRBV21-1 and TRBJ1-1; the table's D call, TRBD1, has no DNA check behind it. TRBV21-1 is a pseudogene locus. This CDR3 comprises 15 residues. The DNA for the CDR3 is TGTGCCAGCAGCAAAGTACAGGGAAGAAACACTGAAGCTTTCTTT. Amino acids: CASSKVQGRNTEAFF.

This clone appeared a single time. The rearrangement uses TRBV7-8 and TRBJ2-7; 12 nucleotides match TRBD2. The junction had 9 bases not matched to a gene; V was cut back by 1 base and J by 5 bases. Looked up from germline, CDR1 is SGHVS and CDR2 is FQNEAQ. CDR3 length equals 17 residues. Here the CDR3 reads CASSLVGLAGGLNEQYF. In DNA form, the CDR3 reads TGTGCCAGCAGCTTAGTGGGGCTAGCGGGAGGGCTAAACGAGCAGTACTTC.

DNA of the CDR3: TGTGCCAGCAGTTCGTTTGAGGAAACTGAAGCTTTCTTT. Translating gives CASSSFEETEAFF. V gene TRBV28 combines with J gene TRBJ1-1; D unclear. The V gene's germline CDR1 is MDHEN and CDR2 SYDVKM. Trimming left V 4 bases short and J 5 bases short, with 11 bases between. The CDR3 has 13 residues. Full variable domain (outside the CDR3, taken from reference TRBV28 and TRBJ1-1): DVKVTQSSRYLVKRTGEKVFLECVQDMDHENMFWYRQDPGLGLRLIYFSYDVKMKEKGDIPEGYSVSREKKERFSLILESASTNQTSMYLCASSSFEETEAFFGQGTRLTVV.

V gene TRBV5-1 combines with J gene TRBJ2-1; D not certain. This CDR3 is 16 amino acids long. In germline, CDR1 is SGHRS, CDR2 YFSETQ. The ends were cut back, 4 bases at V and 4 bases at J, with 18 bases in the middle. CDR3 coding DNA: TGCGCCAGCAGCCCGCCCGGTAGTGGTGGTTACAATGAGCAGTTCTTC. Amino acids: CASSPPGSGGYNEQFF.

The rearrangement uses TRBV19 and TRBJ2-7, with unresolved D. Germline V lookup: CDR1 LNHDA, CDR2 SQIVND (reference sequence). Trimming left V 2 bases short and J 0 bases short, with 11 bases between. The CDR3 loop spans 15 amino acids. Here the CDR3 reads CASSISMRSSYEQYF. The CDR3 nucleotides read TGTGCCAGTAGTATAAGTATGAGGAGCTCCTACGAGCAGTACTTC.

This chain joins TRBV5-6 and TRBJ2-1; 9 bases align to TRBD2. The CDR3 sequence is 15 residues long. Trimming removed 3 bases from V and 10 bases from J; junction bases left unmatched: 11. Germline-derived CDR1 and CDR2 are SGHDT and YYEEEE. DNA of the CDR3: TGTGCCAGCAGCTCTTTACTAGCGGGTGAAGGGGAGCAGTTCTTC. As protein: CASSSLLAGEGEQFF.

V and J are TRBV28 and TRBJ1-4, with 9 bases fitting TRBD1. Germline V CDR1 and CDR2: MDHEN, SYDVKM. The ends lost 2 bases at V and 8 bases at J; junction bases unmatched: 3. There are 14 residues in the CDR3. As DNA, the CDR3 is TGTGCCAGCAGTTTAAGACAGGGGGAAGAAAAACTGTTTTTT. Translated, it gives CASSLRQGEEKLFF.

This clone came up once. The CDR3 coding sequence is TGTGCCAGCAGACTTAGCCGGGGACTCGTGAACACTGAAGCTTTCTTT. This gives the protein CASRLSRGLVNTEAFF. V gene TRBV28 combines with J gene TRBJ1-1, with D possibly being TRBD1 (5 bases). Germline lookup yields CDR1 MDHEN and CDR2 SYDVKM. The CDR3 covers 16 residues. V gave up 6 bases and J gave up 0 bases, with 17 bases separating them. Looking up the rest from reference TRBV28 and TRBJ1-1 gives the full variable domain: DVKVTQSSRYLVKRTGEKVFLECVQDMDHENMFWYRQDPGLGLRLIYFSYDVKMKEKGDIPEGYSVSREKKERFSLILESASTNQTSMYLCASRLSRGLVNTEAFFGQGTRLTVV.

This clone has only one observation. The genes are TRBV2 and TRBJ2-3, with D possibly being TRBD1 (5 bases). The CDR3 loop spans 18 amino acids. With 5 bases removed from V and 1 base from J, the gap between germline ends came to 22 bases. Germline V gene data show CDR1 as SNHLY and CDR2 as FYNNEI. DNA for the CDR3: TGTGCCAGCAGTCCCTGGGCGGTTCACAGGTGGGGCACAGATACGCAGTATTTT. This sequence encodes CASSPWAVHRWGTDTQYF.

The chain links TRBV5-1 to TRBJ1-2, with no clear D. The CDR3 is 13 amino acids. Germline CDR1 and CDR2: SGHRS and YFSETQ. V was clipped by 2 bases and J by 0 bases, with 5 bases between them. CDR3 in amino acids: CASSFTSNYGYTF. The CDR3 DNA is TGCGCCAGCAGCTTTACATCTAACTATGGCTACACCTTC. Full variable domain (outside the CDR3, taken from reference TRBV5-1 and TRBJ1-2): KAGVTQTPRYLIKTRGQQVTLSCSPISGHRSVSWYQQTPGQGLQFLFEYFSETQRNKGNFPGRFSGRQFSNSRSEMNVSTLELGDSALYLCASSFTSNYGYTFGSGTRLTVV.

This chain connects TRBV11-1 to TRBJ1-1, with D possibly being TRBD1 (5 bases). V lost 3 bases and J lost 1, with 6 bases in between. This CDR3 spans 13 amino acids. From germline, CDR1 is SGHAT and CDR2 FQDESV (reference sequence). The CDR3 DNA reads TGTGCCAGCAGCTTCGGACAGAACACTGAAGCTTTCTTT. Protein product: CASSFGQNTEAFF.

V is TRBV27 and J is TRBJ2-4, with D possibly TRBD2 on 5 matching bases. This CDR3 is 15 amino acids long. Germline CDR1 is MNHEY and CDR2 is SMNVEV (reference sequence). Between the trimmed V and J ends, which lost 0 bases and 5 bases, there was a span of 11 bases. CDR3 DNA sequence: TGTGCCAGCAGTTTATCGCCCTCCGGGGAAAACATTCAGTACTTC. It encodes CASSLSPSGENIQYF.

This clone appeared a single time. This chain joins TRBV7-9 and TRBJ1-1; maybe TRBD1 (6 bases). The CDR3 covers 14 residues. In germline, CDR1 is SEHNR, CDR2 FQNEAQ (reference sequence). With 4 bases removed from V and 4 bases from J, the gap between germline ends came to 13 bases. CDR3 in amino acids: CASSSTGRGTEAFF. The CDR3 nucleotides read TGTGCCAGCAGCTCGACAGGAAGGGGCACTGAAGCTTTCTTT.

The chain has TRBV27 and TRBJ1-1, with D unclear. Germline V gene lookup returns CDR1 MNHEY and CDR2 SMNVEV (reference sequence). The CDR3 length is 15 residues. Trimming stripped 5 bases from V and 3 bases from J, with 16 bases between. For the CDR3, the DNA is TGTGCCAGCAGTCGTCGAGGGTCAAGGGACACTGAAGCTTTCTTT. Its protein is CASSRRGSRDTEAFF.